Listed here is a single T cell receptor beta chain. These data belong to a study of shared clonotypes between healthy human individuals. The CDR3 runs 16 residues. The V end was cut by 8 bases, the J end by 3 bases, with 23 bases between. Germline loops: CDR1 WNHNN, CDR2 SYGVQD (reference sequence). How the authors handled the data: Filtering of immunoSEQ junctional sequences could not match full-length read filtering. The method was immunoSEQ multiplex PCR; TCRdb's version includes in-frame clones alone and lacks a portion of them. From that table come the V and J calls and clone size; the DNA was used to work out D and trimming. Of around 200,000 clones detected, approximately 70% appear once; the ten largest clones hold about 10%.

The specimen was memory CD4+ T cells sorted from blood. The subset was: CD45RA-negative fraction. This chain links TRBV10-1 with TRBJ2-7, with a possible D match to TRBD2 (6 bases). This TCR came from a man under 40 in good health. The CDR3 here is CASGRTLARADYEQYF. CDR3 coding DNA: TGCGCCAGCGGGAGGACTTTGGCCAGGGCAGACTACGAGCAGTACTTC.